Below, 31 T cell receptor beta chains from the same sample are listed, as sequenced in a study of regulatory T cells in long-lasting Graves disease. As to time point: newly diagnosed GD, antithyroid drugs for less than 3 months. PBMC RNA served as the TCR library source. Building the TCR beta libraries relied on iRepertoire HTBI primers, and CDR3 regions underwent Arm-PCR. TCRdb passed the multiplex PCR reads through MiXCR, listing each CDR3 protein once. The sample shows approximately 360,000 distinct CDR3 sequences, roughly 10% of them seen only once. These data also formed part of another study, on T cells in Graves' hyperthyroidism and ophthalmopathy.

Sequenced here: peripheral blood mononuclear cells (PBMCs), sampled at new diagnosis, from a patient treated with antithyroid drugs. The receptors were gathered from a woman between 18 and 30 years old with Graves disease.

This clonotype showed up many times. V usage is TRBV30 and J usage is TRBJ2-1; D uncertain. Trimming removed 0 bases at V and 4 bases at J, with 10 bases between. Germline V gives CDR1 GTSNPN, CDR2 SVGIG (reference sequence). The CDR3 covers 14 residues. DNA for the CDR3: TGTGCCTGGAGTGTAACGGGCACGTACAATGAGCAGTTCTTC. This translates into CAWSVTGTYNEQFF.

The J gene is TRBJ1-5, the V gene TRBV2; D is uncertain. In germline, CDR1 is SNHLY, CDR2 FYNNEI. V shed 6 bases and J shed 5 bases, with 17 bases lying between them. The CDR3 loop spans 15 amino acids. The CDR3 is CASSGNPTGDQPQHF. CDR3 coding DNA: TGTGCCAGCAGCGGGAACCCCACTGGCGATCAGCCCCAGCATTTT.

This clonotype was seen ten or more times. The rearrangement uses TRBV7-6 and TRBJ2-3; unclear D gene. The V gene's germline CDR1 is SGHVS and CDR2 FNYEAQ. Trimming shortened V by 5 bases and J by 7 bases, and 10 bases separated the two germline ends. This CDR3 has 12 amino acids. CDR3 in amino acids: CASSEGVNTQYF. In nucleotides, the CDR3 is TGTGCCAGCAGCGAAGGCGTGAATACGCAGTATTTT.

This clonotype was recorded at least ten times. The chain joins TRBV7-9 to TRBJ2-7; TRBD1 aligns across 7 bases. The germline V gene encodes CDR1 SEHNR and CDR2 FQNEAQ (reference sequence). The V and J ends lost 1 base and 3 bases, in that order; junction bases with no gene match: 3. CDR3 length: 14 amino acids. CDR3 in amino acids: CASSLGDRVYEQYF. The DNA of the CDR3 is TGTGCCAGCAGCTTAGGCGACAGGGTCTACGAGCAGTACTTC. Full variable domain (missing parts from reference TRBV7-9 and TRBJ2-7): DTGVSQNPRHKITKRGQNVTFRCDPISEHNRLYWYRQTLGQGPEFLTYFQNEAQLEKSRLLSDRFSAERPKGSFSTLEIQRTEQGDSAMYLCASSLGDRVYEQYFGPGTRLTVT.

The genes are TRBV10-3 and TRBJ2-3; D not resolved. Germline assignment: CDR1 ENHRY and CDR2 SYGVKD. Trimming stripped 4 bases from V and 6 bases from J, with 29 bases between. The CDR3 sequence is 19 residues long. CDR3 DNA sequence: TGTGCCATCAGTGTCGCCCTAGGGCTAGTGGCGAGGTCGGTTGATACGCAGTATTTT. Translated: CAISVALGLVARSVDTQYF.

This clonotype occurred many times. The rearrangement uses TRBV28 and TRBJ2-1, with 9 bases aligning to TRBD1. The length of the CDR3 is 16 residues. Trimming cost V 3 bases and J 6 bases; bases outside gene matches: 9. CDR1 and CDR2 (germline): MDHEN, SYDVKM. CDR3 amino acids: CASSFDWGQGSNEQFF. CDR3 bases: TGTGCCAGCAGTTTTGATTGGGGACAGGGAAGCAATGAGCAGTTCTTC.

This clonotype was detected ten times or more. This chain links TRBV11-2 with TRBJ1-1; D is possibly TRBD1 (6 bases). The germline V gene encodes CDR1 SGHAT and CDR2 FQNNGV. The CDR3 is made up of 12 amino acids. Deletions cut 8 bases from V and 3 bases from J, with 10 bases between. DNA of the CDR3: TGTGCCAGCTTGGGGGCGGACACTGAAGCTTTCTTT. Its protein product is CASLGADTEAFF.

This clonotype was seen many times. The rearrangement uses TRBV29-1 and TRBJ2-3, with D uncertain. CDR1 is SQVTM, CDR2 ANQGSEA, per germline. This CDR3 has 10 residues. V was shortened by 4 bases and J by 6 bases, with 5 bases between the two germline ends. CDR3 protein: CSVVPDTQYF. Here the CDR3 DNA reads TGCAGCGTTGTCCCTGATACGCAGTATTTT.

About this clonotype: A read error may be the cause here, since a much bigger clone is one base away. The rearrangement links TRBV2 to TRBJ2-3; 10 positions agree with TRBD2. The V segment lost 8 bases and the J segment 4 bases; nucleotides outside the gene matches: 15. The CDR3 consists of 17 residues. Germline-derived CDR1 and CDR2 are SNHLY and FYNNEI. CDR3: CASGPRLAGVDSDTQYF. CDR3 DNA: TGTGCCAGCGGCCCACGACTAGCGGGCGTAGACTCAGATACGCAGTATTTT.

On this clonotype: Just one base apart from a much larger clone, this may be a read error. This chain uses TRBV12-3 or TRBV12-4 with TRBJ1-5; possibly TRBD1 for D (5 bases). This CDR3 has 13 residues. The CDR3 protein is CAGSFLRDQPQHF. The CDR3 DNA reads TGTGCCGGCAGTTTTCTCAGGGATCAGCCCCAGCATTTT.

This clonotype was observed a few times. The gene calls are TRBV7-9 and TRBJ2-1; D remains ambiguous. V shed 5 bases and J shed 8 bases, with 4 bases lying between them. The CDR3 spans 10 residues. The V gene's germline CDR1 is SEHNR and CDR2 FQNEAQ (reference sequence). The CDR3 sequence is CASSLHEQFF. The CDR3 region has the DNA TGTGCCAGCAGCCTACATGAGCAGTTCTTC.

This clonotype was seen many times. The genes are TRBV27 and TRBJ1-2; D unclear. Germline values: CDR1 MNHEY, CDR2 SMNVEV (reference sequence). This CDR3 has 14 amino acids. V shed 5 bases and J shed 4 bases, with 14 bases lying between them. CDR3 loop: CASSPETDPYGYTF. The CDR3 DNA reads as TGTGCCAGCAGTCCCGAGACTGACCCCTATGGCTACACCTTC.

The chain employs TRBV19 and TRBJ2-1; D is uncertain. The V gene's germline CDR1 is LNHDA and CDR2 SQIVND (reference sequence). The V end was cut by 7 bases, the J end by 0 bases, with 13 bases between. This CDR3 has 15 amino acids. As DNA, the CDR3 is TGTGCCAGTAACTCAGGTAGGAGCTCCTACAATGAGCAGTTCTTC. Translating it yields CASNSGRSSYNEQFF.

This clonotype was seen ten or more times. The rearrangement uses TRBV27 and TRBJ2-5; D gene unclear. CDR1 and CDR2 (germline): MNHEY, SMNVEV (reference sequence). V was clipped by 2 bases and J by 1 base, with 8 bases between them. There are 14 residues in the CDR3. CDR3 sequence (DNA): TGTGCCAGCAGTTTAATGCCAAGCCAAGAGACCCAGTACTTC. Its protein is CASSLMPSQETQYF.

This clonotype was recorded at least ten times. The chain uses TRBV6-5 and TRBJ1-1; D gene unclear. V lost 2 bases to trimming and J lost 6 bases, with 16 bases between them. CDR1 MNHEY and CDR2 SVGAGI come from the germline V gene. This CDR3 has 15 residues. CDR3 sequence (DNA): TGTGCCAGCAGTTACCCCAGCCCTGCTTACTCTGAAGCTTTCTTT. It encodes CASSYPSPAYSEAFF.

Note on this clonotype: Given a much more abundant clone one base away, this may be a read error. The DNA of the CDR3 is TGTGCCAGCAGCACCTCGGTAACAGCCAGCGTCAGTGAGCAGTCCTTC. Protein: CASSTSVTASVSEQSF. The chain combines TRBV5-1 with TRBJ2-1; D not resolved. The V gene's germline CDR1 is SGHRS and CDR2 YFSETQ. This CDR3 region has 16 residues.

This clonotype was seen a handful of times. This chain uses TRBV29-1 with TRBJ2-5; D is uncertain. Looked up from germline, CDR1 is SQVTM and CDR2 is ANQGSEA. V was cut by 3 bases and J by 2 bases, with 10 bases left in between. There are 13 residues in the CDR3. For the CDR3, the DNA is TGCAGCGTTGAGACCTACCAGCAAGAGACCCAGTACTTC. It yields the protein CSVETYQQETQYF.

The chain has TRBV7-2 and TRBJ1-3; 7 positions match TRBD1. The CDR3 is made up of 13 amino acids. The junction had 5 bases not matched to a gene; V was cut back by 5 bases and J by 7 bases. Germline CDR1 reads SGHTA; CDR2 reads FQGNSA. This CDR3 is CASSADRANTIYF. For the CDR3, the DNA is TGTGCCAGCAGCGCAGACAGGGCTAACACCATATATTTT. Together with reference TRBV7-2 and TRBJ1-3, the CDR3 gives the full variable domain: GAGVSQSPSNKVTEKGKDVELRCDPISGHTALYWYRQSLGQGLEFLIYFQGNSAPDKSGLPSDRFSAERTGGSVSTLTIQRTQQEDSAVYLCASSADRANTIYFGEGSWLTVV.

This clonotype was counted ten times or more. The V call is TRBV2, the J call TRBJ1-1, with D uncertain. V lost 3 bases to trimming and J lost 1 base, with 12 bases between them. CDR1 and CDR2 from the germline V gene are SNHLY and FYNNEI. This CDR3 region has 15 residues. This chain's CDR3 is CASSDPSWGNTEAFF. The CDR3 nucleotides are TGTGCCAGCAGTGACCCATCCTGGGGGAACACTGAAGCTTTCTTT.

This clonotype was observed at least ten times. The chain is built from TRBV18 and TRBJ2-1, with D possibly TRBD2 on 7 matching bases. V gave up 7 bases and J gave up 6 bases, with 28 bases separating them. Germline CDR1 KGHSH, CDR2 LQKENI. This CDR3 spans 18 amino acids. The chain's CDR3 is CASLPTKGTGGRPNEQFF. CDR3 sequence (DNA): TGTGCCAGCTTACCCACCAAAGGAACGGGGGGCCGACCCAATGAGCAGTTCTTC.

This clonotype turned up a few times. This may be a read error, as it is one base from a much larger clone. The CDR3 sequence: CASSPRYRGGGRSYNGQFF. The CDR3 DNA sequence: TGTGCCAGCAGCCCGAGGTATCGCGGGGGGGGACGCTCCTACAATGGGCAGTTCTTC. The J gene is TRBJ2-1, the V gene TRBV11-2; 9 bases align to TRBD2. The CDR3 covers 19 residues. Germline V gives CDR1 SGHAT, CDR2 FQNNGV. Combining the CDR3 with reference TRBV11-2 and TRBJ2-1 gives the whole variable domain EAGVAQSPRYKIIEKRQSVAFWCNPISGHATLYWYQQILGQGPKLLIQFQNNGVVDDSQLPKDRFSAERLKGVDSTLKIQPAKLEDSAVYLCASSPRYRGGGRSYNGQFFGPGTRLTVL.

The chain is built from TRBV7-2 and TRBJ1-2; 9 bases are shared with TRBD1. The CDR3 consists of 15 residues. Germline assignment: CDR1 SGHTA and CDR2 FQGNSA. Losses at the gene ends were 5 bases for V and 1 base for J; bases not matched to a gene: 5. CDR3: CASSPGQGYNYGYTF. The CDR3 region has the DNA TGTGCCAGCAGCCCAGGACAGGGGTATAACTATGGCTACACCTTC.

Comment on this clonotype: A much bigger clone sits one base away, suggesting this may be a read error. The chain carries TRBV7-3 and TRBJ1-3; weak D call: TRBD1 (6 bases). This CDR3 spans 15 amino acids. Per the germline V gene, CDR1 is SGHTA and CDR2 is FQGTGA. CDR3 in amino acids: CVSSLSGGYGNTIYF. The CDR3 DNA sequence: TGTGTCAGCAGCTTATCGGGGGGCTATGGAAACACCATATATTTT.

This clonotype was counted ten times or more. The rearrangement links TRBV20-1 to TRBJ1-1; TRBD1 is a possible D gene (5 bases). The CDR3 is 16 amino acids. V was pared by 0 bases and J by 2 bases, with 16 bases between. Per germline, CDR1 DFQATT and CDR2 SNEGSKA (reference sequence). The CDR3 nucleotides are TGCAGTGCTAGAGATTGGAGGGCAGGGACCAACACTGAAGCTTTCTTT. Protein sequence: CSARDWRAGTNTEAFF.

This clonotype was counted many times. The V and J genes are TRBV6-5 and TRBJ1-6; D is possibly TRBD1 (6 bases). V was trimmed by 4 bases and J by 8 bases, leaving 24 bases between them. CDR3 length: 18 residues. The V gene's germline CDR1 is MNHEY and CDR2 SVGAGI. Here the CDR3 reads CASSFDPVGGHIDSPLHF. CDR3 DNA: TGTGCCAGCAGTTTCGATCCCGTGGGGGGACATATCGATTCACCCCTCCACTTT.

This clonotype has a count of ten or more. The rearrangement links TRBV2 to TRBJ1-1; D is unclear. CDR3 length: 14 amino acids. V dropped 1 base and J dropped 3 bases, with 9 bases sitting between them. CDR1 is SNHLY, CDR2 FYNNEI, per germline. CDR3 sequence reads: CASSEGRRDTEAFF. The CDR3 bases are TGTGCCAGCAGTGAAGGGCGGAGGGACACTGAAGCTTTCTTT.

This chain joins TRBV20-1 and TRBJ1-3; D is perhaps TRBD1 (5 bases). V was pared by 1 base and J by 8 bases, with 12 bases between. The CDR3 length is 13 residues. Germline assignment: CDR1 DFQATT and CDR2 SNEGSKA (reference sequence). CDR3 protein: CSARGLVGDTIYF. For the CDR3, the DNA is TGCAGTGCTAGAGGGCTGGTAGGGGACACCATATATTTT.

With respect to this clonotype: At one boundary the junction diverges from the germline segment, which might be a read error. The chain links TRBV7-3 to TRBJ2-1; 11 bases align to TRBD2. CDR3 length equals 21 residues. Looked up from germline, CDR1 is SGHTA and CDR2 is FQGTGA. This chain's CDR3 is CASSLTGTSGLPGLINNEQFF. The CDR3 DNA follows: TGTGCCAGCAGCCTAACCGGGACTAGCGGTCTGCCAGGCCTGATAAACAATGAGCAGTTCTTC.

In DNA form, the CDR3 reads TGTGCCAGCAGCTACAACGTCGGACAGGGCCGGACCCAGTACTTC. Translated: CASSYNVGQGRTQYF. The rearrangement links TRBV5-6 to TRBJ2-5, with 8 bases fitting TRBD1. Unmatched junction bases numbered 11, after V lost 3 bases and J lost 7 bases. CDR1 and CDR2 from the germline V gene are SGHDT and YYEEEE. The CDR3 runs 15 residues. The full variable domain, completed using reference TRBV5-6 and TRBJ2-5, is DAGVTQSPTHLIKTRGQQVTLRCSPKSGHDTVSWYQQALGQGPQFIFQYYEEEERQRGNFPDRFSGHQFPNYSSELNVNALLLGDSALYLCASSYNVGQGRTQYFGPGTRLLVL.

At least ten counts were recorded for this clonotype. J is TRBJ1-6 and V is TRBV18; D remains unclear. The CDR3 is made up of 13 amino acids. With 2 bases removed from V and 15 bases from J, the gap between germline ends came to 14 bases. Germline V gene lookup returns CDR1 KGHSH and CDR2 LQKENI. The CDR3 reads CASSPIKDQGLHF. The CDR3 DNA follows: TGTGCCAGCTCACCAATTAAGGACCAAGGCCTCCACTTT.

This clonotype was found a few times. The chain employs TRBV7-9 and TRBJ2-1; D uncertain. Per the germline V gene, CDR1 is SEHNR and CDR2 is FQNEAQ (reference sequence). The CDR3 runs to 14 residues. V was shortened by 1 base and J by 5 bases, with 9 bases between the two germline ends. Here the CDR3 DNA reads TGTGCCAGCAGCTTAGACTTTGGCAACAATGAGCAGTTCTTC. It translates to CASSLDFGNNEQFF.